This TCR beta chain was recorded in a study of T cells in localized non-small cell lung cancer. The repertoire was sequenced with immunoSEQ multiplex PCR; TCRdb's copy has only in-frame clones and lacks some. The sample has tens of thousands of clones; about 90% are singletons. Overall study results and limits: Greater T cell density in blood accompanied longer overall survival. Uninvolved neighboring lung showed the greatest T cell clonality, exceeding tumor.

The V segment lost 3 bases and the J segment 0 bases; nucleotides outside the gene matches: 7. Germline CDR1 GTSNPN, CDR2 SVGIG (reference sequence). The CDR3 extends over 15 amino acids. With regard to this clone: What it binds is not known.

The sequence was collected from a female donor older than 55 with stage I lung adenocarcinoma. Sample: peripheral blood, taken before any cancer treatment. The V call is TRBV30, the J call TRBJ2-5, with 7 bases matching TRBD2. The CDR3 DNA reads TGTGCCTGGAGGTCAATCGGGGGGTACCAAGAGACCCAGTACTTC. Its translation: CAWRSIGGYQETQYF.